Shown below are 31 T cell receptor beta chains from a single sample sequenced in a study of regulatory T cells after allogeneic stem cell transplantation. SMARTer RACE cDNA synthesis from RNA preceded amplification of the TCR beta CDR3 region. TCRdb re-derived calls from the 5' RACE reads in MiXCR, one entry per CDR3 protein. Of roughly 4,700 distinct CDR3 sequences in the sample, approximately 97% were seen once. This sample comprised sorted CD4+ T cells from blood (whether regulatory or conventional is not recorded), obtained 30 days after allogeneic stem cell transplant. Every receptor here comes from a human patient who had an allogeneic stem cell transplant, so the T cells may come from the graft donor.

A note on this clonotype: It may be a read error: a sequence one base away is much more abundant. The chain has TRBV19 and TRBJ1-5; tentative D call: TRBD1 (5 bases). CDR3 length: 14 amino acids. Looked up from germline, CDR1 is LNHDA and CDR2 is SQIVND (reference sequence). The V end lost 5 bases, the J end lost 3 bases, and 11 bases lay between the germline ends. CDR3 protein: CASSPGTYNQPQHF. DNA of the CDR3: TGTGCCAGTAGTCCCGGGACGTACAATCAGCCCCAGCATTTT.

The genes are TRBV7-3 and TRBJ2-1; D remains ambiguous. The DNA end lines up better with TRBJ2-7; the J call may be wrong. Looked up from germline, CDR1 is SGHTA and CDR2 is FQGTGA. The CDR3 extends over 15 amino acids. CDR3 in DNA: TGTGCCAGCAGCTTAACAGGCCCATATAACAATGAGCAGTACTTC. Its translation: CASSLTGPYNNEQYF.

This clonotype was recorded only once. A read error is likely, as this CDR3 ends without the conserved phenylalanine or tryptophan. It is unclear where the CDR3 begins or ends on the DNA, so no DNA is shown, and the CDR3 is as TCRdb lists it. The CDR3 is CASSLQGGDNGYNV. The rearrangement links TRBV5-1 to TRBJ1-2; the D call TRBD1 from the table was never checked on the DNA. CDR1 is SGHRS and CDR2 is YFSETQ in the germline V gene. The CDR3 spans 14 residues, counting both ends.

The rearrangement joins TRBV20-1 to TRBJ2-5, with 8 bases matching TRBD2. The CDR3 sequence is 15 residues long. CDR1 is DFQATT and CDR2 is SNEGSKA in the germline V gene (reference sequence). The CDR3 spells CNATPTSGGQETQYF. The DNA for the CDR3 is TGCAATGCCACCCCTACTAGCGGCGGCCAAGAGACCCAGTACTTC.

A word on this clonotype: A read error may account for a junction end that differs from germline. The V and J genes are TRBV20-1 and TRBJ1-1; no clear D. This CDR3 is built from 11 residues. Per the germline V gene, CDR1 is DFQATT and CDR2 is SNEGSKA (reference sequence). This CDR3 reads CSASGLGGAIF. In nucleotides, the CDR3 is TGCAGTGCCAGCGGACTGGGAGGCGCTATCTTC.

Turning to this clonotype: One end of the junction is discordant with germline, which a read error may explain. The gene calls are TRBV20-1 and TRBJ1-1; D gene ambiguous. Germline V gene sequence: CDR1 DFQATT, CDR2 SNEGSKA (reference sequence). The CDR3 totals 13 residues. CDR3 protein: CTAGPQENPEPFF. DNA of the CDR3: TGCACTGCTGGACCCCAAGAGAACCCCGAACCTTTCTTT.

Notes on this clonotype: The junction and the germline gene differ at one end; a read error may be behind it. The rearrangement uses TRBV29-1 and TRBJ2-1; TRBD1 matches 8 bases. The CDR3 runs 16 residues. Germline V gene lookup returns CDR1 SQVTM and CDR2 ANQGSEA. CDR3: CCVSPGTGGSYNEQFF. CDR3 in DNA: TGCTGCGTGTCCCCCGGGACAGGAGGCTCGTACAATGAGCAGTTCTTC.

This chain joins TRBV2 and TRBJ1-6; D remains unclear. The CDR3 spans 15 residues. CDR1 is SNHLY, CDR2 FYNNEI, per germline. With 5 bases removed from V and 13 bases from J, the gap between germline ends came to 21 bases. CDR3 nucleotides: TGTGCCAGCAGTCCTATGAGCTCCCATAATGCCCCCCTCCACTTT. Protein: CASSPMSSHNAPLHF.

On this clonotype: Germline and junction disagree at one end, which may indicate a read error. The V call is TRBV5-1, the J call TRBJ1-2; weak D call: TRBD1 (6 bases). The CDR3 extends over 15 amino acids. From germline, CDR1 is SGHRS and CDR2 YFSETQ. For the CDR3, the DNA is TGCGCCTGCAGCTTGAGGGGGGGGGCGGATTATGGCTACTCCTTC. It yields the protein CACSLRGGADYGYSF. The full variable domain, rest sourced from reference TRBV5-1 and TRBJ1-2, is KAGVTQTPRYLIKTRGQQVTLSCSPISGHRSVSWYQQTPGQGLQFLFEYFSETQRNKGNFPGRFSGRQFSNSRSEMNVSTLELGDSALYLCACSLRGGADYGYSFGSGTRLTVV.

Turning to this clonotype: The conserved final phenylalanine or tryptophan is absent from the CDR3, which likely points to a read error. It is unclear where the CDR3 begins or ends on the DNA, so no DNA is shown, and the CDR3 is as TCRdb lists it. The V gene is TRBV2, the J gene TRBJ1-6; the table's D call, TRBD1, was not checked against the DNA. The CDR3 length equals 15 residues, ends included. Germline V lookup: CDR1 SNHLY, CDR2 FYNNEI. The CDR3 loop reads CASSPVSSYNTPVHC.

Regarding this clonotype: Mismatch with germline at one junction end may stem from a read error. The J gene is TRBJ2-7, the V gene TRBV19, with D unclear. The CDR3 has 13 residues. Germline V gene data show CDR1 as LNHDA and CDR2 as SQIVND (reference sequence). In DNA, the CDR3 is TGTGCCGGTAGTATACGTGCCACAAACAAGCAGGACTTC. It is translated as CAGSIRATNKQDF.

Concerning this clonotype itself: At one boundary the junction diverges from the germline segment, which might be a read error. CDR3 amino acids: CASSSSSRGMKSKQPQHF. CDR3 DNA: TGCGCCAGCAGCTCGTCGTCGAGGGGAATGAAGAGCAAGCAGCCCCAGCATTTC. V usage is TRBV5-5 and J usage is TRBJ1-5, with a weak D call TRBD1 (5 bases). The germline V gene encodes CDR1 SGHKS and CDR2 YYEKEE (reference sequence). The CDR3 totals 18 residues.

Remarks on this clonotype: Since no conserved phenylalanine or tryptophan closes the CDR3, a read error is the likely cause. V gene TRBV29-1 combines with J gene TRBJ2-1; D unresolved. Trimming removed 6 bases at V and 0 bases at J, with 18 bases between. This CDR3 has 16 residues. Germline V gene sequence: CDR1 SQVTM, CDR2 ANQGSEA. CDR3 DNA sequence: TGCAGCGTGACCCCCGAGACATGCGGCTCCTACAATGAGCAGTTCGTC. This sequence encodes CSVTPETCGSYNEQFV.

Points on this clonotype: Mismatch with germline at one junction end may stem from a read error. CDR3 nucleotide sequence: TGTGCCAGCAGTCAGGAGGGCAAAAACAGTCAGTACTTC. Protein: CASSQEGKNSQYF. The genes are TRBV6-5 and TRBJ2-4, with D possibly being TRBD2 (6 bases). This CDR3 spans 13 amino acids. CDR1 is MNHEY, CDR2 SVGAGI, per germline.

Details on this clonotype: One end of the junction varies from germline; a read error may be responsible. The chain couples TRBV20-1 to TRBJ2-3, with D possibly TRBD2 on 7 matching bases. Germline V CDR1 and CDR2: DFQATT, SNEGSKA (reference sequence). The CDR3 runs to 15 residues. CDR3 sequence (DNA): TGTAATGCTAGAGCCCCATCGGGGGAGGGACATCCGCAGTATTTT. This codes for CNARAPSGEGHPQYF.

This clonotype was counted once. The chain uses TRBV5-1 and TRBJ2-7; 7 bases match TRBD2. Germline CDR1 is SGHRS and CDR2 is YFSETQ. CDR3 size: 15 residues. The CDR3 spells CASSLNAGDFYEQYV. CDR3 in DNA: TGCGCCAGCAGCTTGAATGCGGGAGACTTCTACGAGCAATACGTC.

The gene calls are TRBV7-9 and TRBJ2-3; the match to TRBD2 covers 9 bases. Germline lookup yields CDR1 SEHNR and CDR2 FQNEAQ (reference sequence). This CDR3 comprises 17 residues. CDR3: CGGRPTSTSGYKNTQYF. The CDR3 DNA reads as TGTGGGGGCAGGCCTACCTCAACTAGCGGGTACAAAAATACGCAGTATTTT.

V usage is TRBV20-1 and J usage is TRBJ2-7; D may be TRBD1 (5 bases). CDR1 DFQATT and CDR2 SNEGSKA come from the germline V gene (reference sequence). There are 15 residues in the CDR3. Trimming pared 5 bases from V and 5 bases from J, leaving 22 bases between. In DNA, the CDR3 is TGCAGTGCTGAGGTAGGGGCAGGTTGGTCCGACGAGCAGTACTTC. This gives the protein CSAEVGAGWSDEQYF.

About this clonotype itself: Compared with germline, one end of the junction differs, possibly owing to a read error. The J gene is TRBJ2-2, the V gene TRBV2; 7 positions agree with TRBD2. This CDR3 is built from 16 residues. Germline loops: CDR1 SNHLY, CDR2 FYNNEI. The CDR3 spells CASSVELAWLVVELFF. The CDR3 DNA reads TGTGCCAGCAGTGTCGAACTAGCGTGGTTGGTAGTGGAGCTTTTTTTT.

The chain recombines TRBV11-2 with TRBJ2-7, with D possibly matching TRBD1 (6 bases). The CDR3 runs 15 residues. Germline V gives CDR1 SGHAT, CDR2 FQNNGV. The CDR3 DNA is TGTGCCAGCAGCTTAGCCCCAGGGGCTCACAACGAGCCGTACGTC. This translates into CASSLAPGAHNEPYV.

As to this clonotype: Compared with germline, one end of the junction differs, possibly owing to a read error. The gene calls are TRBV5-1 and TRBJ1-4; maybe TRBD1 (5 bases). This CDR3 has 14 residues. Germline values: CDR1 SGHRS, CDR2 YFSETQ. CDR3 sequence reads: CASSFGASNENLIF. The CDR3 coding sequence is TGCGCCAGCAGCTTCGGGGCTTCTAATGAAAACCTGATTTTT.

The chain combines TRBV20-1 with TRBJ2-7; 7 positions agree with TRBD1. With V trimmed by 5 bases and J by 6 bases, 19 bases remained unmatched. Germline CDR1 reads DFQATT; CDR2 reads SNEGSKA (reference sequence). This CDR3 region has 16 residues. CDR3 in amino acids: CSALSLRSGAGGEQYF. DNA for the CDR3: TGCAGTGCTTTGAGCCTCCGCTCCGGGGCAGGGGGCGAGCAGTACTTC.

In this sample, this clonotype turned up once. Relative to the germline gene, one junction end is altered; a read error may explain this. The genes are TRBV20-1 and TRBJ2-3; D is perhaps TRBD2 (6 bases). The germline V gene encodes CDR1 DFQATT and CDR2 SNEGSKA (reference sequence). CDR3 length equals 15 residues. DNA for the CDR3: TGCAGTGCTAGAAACCCATCGGGAGAGGGAGATGCGCAGTATTTT. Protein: CSARNPSGEGDAQYF.

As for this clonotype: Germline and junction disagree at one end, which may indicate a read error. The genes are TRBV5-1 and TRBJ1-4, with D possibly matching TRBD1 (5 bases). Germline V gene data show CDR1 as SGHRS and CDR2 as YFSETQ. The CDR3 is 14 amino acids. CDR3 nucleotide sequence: TGCACCAGCAGCACCGGGGCGTCTAATGAAAAACTGTTTTTT. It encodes CTSSTGASNEKLFF.

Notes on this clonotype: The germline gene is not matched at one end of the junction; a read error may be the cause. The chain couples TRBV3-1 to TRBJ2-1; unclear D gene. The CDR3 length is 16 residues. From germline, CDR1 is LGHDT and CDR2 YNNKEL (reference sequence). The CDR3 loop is CAGSKDVGYSYNEQFF. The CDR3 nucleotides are TGTGCCGGCAGCAAAGATGTGGGCTATTCCTACAATGAGCAGTTCTTC.

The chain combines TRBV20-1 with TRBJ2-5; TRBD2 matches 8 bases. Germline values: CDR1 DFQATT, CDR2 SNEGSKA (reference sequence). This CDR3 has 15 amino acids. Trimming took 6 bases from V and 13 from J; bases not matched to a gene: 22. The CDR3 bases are TGCAGTGCCACACCGACTAGCGTGGACCAAGAGGCCCTGTACTTC. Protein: CSATPTSVDQEALYF.

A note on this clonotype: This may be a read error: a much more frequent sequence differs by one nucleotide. The CDR3 is CASSQRGKNMQYF. The CDR3 DNA is TGTGCCAGCAGTCAGAGGGGCAAAAACATGCAGTACTTC. The chain couples TRBV6-5 to TRBJ2-4; D could derive from TRBD1 or TRBD2 (5 bases each). The CDR3 spans 13 residues. Looked up from germline, CDR1 is MNHEY and CDR2 is SVGAGI.

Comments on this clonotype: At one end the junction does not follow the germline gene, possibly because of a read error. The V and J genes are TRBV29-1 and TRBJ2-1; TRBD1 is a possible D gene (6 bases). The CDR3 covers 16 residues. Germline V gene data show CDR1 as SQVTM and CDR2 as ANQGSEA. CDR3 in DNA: TGCAGCGTGATACCCGGGTCAGGGGACGCTTACAATGAGCTGTACTTC. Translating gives CSVIPGSGDAYNELYF.

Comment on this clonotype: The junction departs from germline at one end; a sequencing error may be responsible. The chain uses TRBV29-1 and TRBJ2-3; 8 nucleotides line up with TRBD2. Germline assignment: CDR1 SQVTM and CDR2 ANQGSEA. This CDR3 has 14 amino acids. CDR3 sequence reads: CSGAQRGLTDTQYF. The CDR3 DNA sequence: TGCAGCGGTGCCCAGCGGGGGCTGACAGATACGCAGTATTTC.

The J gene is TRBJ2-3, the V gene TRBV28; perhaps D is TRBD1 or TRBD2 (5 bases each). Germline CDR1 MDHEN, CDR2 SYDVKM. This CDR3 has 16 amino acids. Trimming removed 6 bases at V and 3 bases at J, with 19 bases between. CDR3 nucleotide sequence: TGTGCCAGCAGCCCGGGACCGGGTGGAGCGACAGATACGCAGTATTTT. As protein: CASSPGPGGATDTQYF.

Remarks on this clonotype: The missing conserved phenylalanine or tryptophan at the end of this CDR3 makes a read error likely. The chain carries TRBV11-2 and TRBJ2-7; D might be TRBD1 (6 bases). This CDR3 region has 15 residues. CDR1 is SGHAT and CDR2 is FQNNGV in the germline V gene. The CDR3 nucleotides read TGTCGCAGCAGCATAGCCCCAGGGGCGAACTACAAACAGTACTGC. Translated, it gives CRSSIAPGANYKQYC.